This T cell receptor beta chain was observed in a study of high-grade serous ovarian cancer treatment subgroups. V was pared by 0 bases and J by 4 bases, with 16 bases between. The germline CDR1 and CDR2 sequences are LGHNA and YSLEER. The CDR3 loop spans 17 amino acids. For this clone: Its antigen is undetermined.

Generated by immunoSEQ multiplex PCR, the TCRdb table keeps only in-frame clones and is missing some. The sample carries 18,000 or so clones, 75% recorded once. Notes on the study in general: Repertoire similarity ranged roughly 0.095 to 0.79 between tumors of one patient.

Tumor tissue was taken before any definitive surgery or chemotherapy was given. The clonotype was recovered from a human donor with high-grade serous ovarian cancer. Specimen: tumor tissue. This sequence joins TRBV4-3 and TRBJ2-1; weak D call: TRBD2 (6 bases). The CDR3 DNA is TGCGCCAGCAGCCAAGATAGCTGGCTAGCGTCATACAATGAGCAGTTCTTC. This translates into CASSQDSWLASYNEQFF.